This TCR beta chain was captured in a study of T-cell reconstitution after alpha-beta-depleted transplantation in children. As it was prepared, the TCRbeta library received unique molecular identifiers. TCRdb re-derived calls from the PCR reads in MiXCR, one entry per CDR3 protein. The sample yields hundreds of thousands of distinct CDR3 sequences, roughly 15% seen once. With 0 bases clipped from V and 16 bases from J, the junction kept 8 bases outside the gene matches. CDR1 is SGHKS, CDR2 YYEKEE, per germline (reference sequence). The CDR3 length is 14 residues. This clonotype was observed many times.

This sequence joins TRBV5-5 and TRBJ2-1; the match to TRBD2 covers 12 bases. This specimen was PBMCs from the stem cell graft donor, taken from the stem cell graft. The receptor's source is a human donor who donated a stem cell graft to a child with acute myeloid leukemia. The DNA of the CDR3 is TGTGCCAGCAGCTTGGCTGATCTAGCGGGGGGGATTTTCTTC. Translated, it gives CASSLADLAGGIFF. Together with reference TRBV5-5 and TRBJ2-1, the CDR3 gives the full variable domain: DAGVTQSPTHLIKTRGQQVTLRCSPISGHKSVSWYQQVLGQGPQFIFQYYEKEERGRGNFPDRFSARQFPNYSSELNVNALLLGDSALYLCASSLADLAGGIFFGPGTRLTVL.